Below are 6 T cell receptor beta chains sequenced from a single sample in a study of vaccination effects on CD4 cells after COVID-19. Antigen-specific CD4+ T cells were expanded with viral peptide pools in the ViraFEST assay before sequencing. A 10-day culture period preceded the isolation of CD4+ T cells. Either the BNT162b2 or mRNA-1273 vaccine was given to participants in two doses. Method: immunoSEQ multiplex PCR; TCRdb's copy keeps in-frame clones and lacks some. In the table there are 75,000 or so clones, under 80% of which are singletons. The antigens these receptors bind are not known. Sequenced here: CD4+ T cells from PBMCs cultured with HCoV-OC43 spike peptides, sampled after COVID-19 vaccination. Subset indicated: HCoV-OC43 spike overlapping peptide pool stimulation. The receptors here all came from a human donor who received a COVID-19 vaccine.

V gene TRBV27 combines with J gene TRBJ2-7; 7 bases line up with TRBD1. Germline trimming cut 3 bases from V and 5 bases from J; bases unmatched to any gene: 7. The CDR3 spans 14 residues. Germline V CDR1 and CDR2: MNHEY, SMNVEV (reference sequence). The CDR3 DNA is TGTGCCAGCAGTTTCGTACAGGGGTTCGACGAGCAGTACGTC. Amino acids: CASSFVQGFDEQYV.

This rearrangement joins TRBV7-2 to TRBJ2-2; D may be TRBD1 (5 bases). Germline CDR1 reads SGHTA; CDR2 reads FQGNSA. The CDR3 sequence is 15 residues long. V lost 1 base and J lost 6, with 12 bases in between. The CDR3, as DNA: TGTGCCAGCAGCTTAGTTCAAGGGGTAGCCGGGGAGCTGTTTTTT. Its translation: CASSLVQGVAGELFF.

The table lists this clone with a few counts. V is TRBV18 and J is TRBJ2-1; D gene unclear. There are 15 residues in the CDR3. Germline CDR1 KGHSH, CDR2 LQKENI. The V end was cut by 1 base, the J end by 0 bases, with 7 bases between. The CDR3 region has the DNA TGTGCCAGCTCACCACGGGCCGGCTCCTACAATGAGCAGTTCTTC. Translation gives CASSPRAGSYNEQFF.

This clone was observed once. The chain links TRBV6-2 or TRBV6-3 to TRBJ2-7; TRBD2 might be the D (6 bases). Germline V gene lookup returns CDR1 MNHEY and CDR2 SVGEGT. The V end was cut by 0 bases, the J end by 3 bases, with 12 bases between. The CDR3 has 15 amino acids. The CDR3 nucleotides are TGTGCCAGCAGTTACTCTTATTCCGGGAGCTACGAGCAGTACGTC. It specifies CASSYSYSGSYEQYV.

The rearrangement uses TRBV5-1 and TRBJ2-6; D is uncertain. This CDR3 region has 16 residues. The V and J ends lost 4 bases and 0 bases respectively, with 11 bases between them. The germline V gene has CDR1 SGHRS and CDR2 YFSETQ. This CDR3 reads CASSPDAYSGANVLTF. Written as DNA, the CDR3 is TGCGCCAGCAGCCCGGACGCCTACTCTGGGGCCAACGTCCTGACTTTC.

This chain uses TRBV19 with TRBJ1-2, with D perhaps TRBD1 (6 bases). The CDR3 has 15 amino acids. Per germline, CDR1 LNHDA and CDR2 SQIVND (reference sequence). Trimming shortened V by 5 bases and J by 2 bases, and 15 bases separated the two germline ends. The CDR3 DNA reads TGTGCCAGTAGTTATTTGGACAGACTAAACTATGGCTACACCTTC. This encodes CASSYLDRLNYGYTF.